Presented here are 32 T cell receptor beta chains from one specimen sequenced in a study of CD8+ T cells in alopecia areata. Treatment given: oral pan-JAK inhibitor, 5-10 mg twice daily. In each case, RNA was isolated and then reverse transcribed into cDNA as the sequencing template. TCRdb's table, derived via immunoSEQ multiplex PCR, lists solely in-frame clones and lacks some. This sample has 150,000 to 200,000 clones; around three fifths occur once, and the top ten carry about 0.94%. Specimen: CD4+ T cells sorted from blood, collected at week 4, from a patient treated with tofacitinib. The receptor set was obtained from a human donor with alopecia areata.

The V call is TRBV9, the J call TRBJ2-7; TRBD2 might be the D (6 bases). Trimming removed 1 base from V and 5 bases from J, with 13 bases in between. Germline CDR1 is SGDLS and CDR2 is YYNGEE. The CDR3 covers 14 residues. The CDR3 sequence is CASSVSGGKDEQYF. The CDR3 bases are TGTGCCAGCAGCGTAAGTGGCGGGAAGGACGAGCAGTACTTC. Full variable domain (missing parts from reference TRBV9 and TRBJ2-7): DSGVTQTPKHLITATGQRVTLRCSPRSGDLSVYWYQQSLDQGLQFLIQYYNGEERAKGNILERFSAQQFPDLHSELNLSSLELGDSALYFCASSVSGGKDEQYFGPGTRLTVT.

The rearrangement uses TRBV7-2 and TRBJ2-6; either TRBD1 or TRBD2 may fit D (5 bases each). The germline V gene has CDR1 SGHTA and CDR2 FQGNSA. With 8 bases removed from V and 0 bases from J, the gap between germline ends came to 17 bases. The CDR3 contains 17 residues. The CDR3 loop reads CASPPGATRSGANVLTF. In DNA, the CDR3 is TGTGCCAGCCCTCCCGGGGCTACCCGCTCTGGGGCCAACGTCCTGACTTTC.

In this sample, this clone turned up a few times. J is TRBJ2-3 and V is TRBV6-6; 8 bases match TRBD2. Germline V gene lookup returns CDR1 MNHNY and CDR2 SVGAGI (reference sequence). The CDR3 has 13 residues. J was trimmed by 4 bases and V by 6 bases; bases with no gene match: 3. CDR3 sequence: CASSRGGPDTQYF. The CDR3 region has the DNA TGTGCCAGCAGCCGGGGGGGCCCAGATACGCAGTATTTT.

The rearrangement uses TRBV29-1 and TRBJ2-5, with 12 bases identical to TRBD1. Germline values: CDR1 SQVTM, CDR2 ANQGSEA. With V trimmed by 6 bases and J by 5 bases, 7 bases remained unmatched. The CDR3 is 14 amino acids. CDR3 sequence: CSVGQGAFGETQYF. The CDR3 bases are TGCAGCGTGGGACAGGGGGCGTTTGGGGAGACCCAGTACTTC. Full variable domain (outside the CDR3, taken from reference TRBV29-1 and TRBJ2-5): SAVISQKPSRDICQRGTSLTIQCQVDSQVTMMFWYRQQPGQSLTLIATANQGSEATYESGFVIDKFPISRPNLTFSTLTVSNMSPEDSSIYLCSVGQGAFGETQYFGPGTRLLVL.

This clone has more than one count but fewer than ten. J is TRBJ1-5 and V is TRBV6-5; D may be TRBD1 (6 bases). CDR1 and CDR2 (germline): MNHEY, SVGAGI. The CDR3 length is 14 residues. The V end was cut by 0 bases, the J end by 5 bases, with 8 bases between. CDR3 sequence: CASSYSGGHQPQHF. The CDR3 DNA sequence: TGTGCCAGCAGTTACTCGGGGGGGCATCAGCCCCAGCATTTT.

V gene TRBV14 combines with J gene TRBJ2-5; possibly TRBD1 or TRBD2 for D (6 bases each). Trimming left V 1 base short and J 4 bases short, with 13 bases between. The length of the CDR3 is 15 residues. Looked up from germline, CDR1 is SGHDN and CDR2 is FVKESK. The CDR3 DNA reads as TGTGCCAGCAGCCAAGCTCGGGGGCGAGGAGAGACCCAGTACTTC. It specifies CASSQARGRGETQYF. Complete variable domain (other parts from reference TRBV14 and TRBJ2-5): EAGVTQFPSHSVIEKGQTVTLRCDPISGHDNLYWYRRVMGKEIKFLLHFVKESKQDESGMPNNRFLAERTGGTYSTLKVQPAELEDSGVYFCASSQARGRGETQYFGPGTRLLVL.

The chain has TRBV29-1 and TRBJ1-2; D not resolved. V was cut by 4 bases and J by 8 bases, with 14 bases left in between. The germline CDR1 and CDR2 sequences are SQVTM and ANQGSEA. CDR3 length equals 12 residues. CDR3 nucleotides: TGCAGCGTTGGCAGGTCCGGTGAGGGCTACACCTTC. Amino acids: CSVGRSGEGYTF.

This clone was detected only a few times. The chain combines TRBV21-1 with TRBJ2-5. TRBV21-1 has pseudogene status. The CDR3 contains 15 residues. The CDR3 here is CASSKDTRLGETQYF. The DNA for the CDR3 is TGTGCCAGCAGCAAAGATACCCGCTTGGGGGAGACCCAGTACTTC.

The V gene is TRBV30, the J gene TRBJ2-3; 10 nucleotides agree with TRBD2. V lost 1 base to trimming and J lost 6 bases; unmatched junction nucleotides: 10. The V gene's germline CDR1 is GTSNPN and CDR2 SVGIG (reference sequence). The CDR3 has 16 amino acids. CDR3 in amino acids: CAWSGLAGGSGDTQYF. CDR3 bases: TGTGCCTGGAGTGGGTTAGCGGGGGGTTCAGGCGATACGCAGTATTTT.

V is TRBV15 and J is TRBJ1-3, with unresolved D. V lost 6 bases to trimming and J lost 0 bases, with 3 bases between them. Germline CDR1 and CDR2: LNHNV and YYDKDF (reference sequence). The CDR3 is 12 amino acids. The CDR3 spells CATSPSGNTIYF. In nucleotides, the CDR3 is TGTGCCACCAGTCCCTCTGGAAACACCATATATTTT.

This clone has more than one count but fewer than ten. The J gene is TRBJ2-7, the V gene TRBV10-3; 9 bases map to TRBD1. Germline CDR1 ENHRY, CDR2 SYGVKD. This CDR3 has 14 residues. Trimming at V came to 7 bases and at J to 1 base, leaving 5 bases not matched to a gene. CDR3: CAIMPGTGSYEQYF. CDR3 DNA: TGTGCCATCATGCCCGGGACAGGGTCCTACGAGCAGTACTTC.

This chain joins TRBV10-3 and TRBJ1-2, with D unresolved. Trimming took 3 bases from V and 8 from J, leaving 7 bases between them. The germline V gene has CDR1 ENHRY and CDR2 SYGVKD. CDR3 size: 11 residues. The DNA of the CDR3 is TGTGCCATCAGTGAAGGGAGAGGCTACACCTTC. Amino acids: CAISEGRGYTF.

This clone was observed a few times. The genes are TRBV5-6 and TRBJ1-6; D gene unclear. There are 15 residues in the CDR3. Trimming left V 4 bases short and J 14 bases short, with 22 bases between. Germline V gene lookup returns CDR1 SGHDT and CDR2 YYEEEE. CDR3 loop: CASSDFNGRHPSLHF. CDR3 nucleotide sequence: TGTGCCAGCAGCGACTTCAACGGCCGTCATCCGTCCCTCCACTTT.

The V gene is TRBV30, the J gene TRBJ2-7; TRBD1 matches at 8 bases. Germline-derived CDR1 and CDR2 are GTSNPN and SVGIG (reference sequence). The CDR3 runs to 12 residues. Germline trimming cut 1 base from V and 11 bases from J; bases unmatched to any gene: 7. The CDR3: CAWSAPSTGEYF. CDR3 DNA sequence: TGTGCCTGGAGTGCACCGTCGACAGGGGAGTACTTC.

DNA for the CDR3: TGCAGCGTTGAAGCCGGAGCGGCCAACGTCCTGACTTTC. The encoded protein is CSVEAGAANVLTF. The chain employs TRBV29-1 and TRBJ2-6; D not certain. The germline gives CDR1 SQVTM, CDR2 ANQGSEA. The length of the CDR3 is 13 residues. V gave up 1 base and J gave up 6 bases, with 7 bases separating them.

CDR3 coding DNA: TGCGCCAGCAGCCAAGACTTAACCGGGGAGCTGTTTTTT. It translates to CASSQDLTGELFF. The V call is TRBV4-3, the J call TRBJ2-2; no firm D call. V lost 0 bases to trimming and J lost 5 bases, with 4 bases between them. The CDR3 contains 13 residues. From germline, CDR1 is LGHNA and CDR2 YSLEER.

This clone has just a few counts. This chain uses TRBV29-1 with TRBJ2-1, with 7 bases that match TRBD2. Per the germline V gene, CDR1 is SQVTM and CDR2 is ANQGSEA. The CDR3 contains 13 residues. V trimming: 7 bases; J trimming: 0 bases; junction bases outside the gene matches: 3. The CDR3 reads CSARGDSYNEQFF. DNA of the CDR3: TGCAGCGCCCGGGGGGACTCCTACAATGAGCAGTTCTTC.

This sequence joins TRBV7-2 and TRBJ1-1; D not resolved. Germline V gives CDR1 SGHTA, CDR2 FQGNSA. Between the trimmed V and J ends, which lost 5 bases and 1 base, there was a span of 17 bases. This CDR3 has 16 amino acids. The CDR3 sequence: CASSKEFGNTNTEAFF. CDR3 sequence (DNA): TGTGCCAGCAGCAAAGAGTTTGGCAACACGAACACTGAAGCTTTCTTT.

This clone has just a few counts. This rearrangement joins TRBV2 to TRBJ2-4; D is undetermined. V lost 1 base to trimming and J lost 6 bases, with 10 bases between them. The germline V gene has CDR1 SNHLY and CDR2 FYNNEI. This CDR3 has 14 residues. For the CDR3, the DNA is TGTGCCAGCAGTGAAGGACACTCCGGAAACATTCAGTACTTC. The encoded protein is CASSEGHSGNIQYF.

This clone turned up a few times. This chain uses TRBV6-5 with TRBJ1-6; perhaps TRBD1 as D (6 bases). V was trimmed by 6 bases and J by 7 bases, leaving 16 bases between them. This CDR3 has 15 residues. CDR1 MNHEY and CDR2 SVGAGI come from the germline V gene. The CDR3 is CASRGGGSINSPLHF. DNA of the CDR3: TGTGCCAGCAGAGGGGGGGGCTCGATCAATTCACCCCTCCACTTT.

About this clone: This specimen includes other DNA sequences encoding the same CDR3. The CDR3 loop is CSARGNTEAFF. As DNA, the CDR3 is TGCAGTGCTCGGGGGAACACTGAAGCTTTCTTT. V and J are TRBV20-1 and TRBJ1-1; no clear D. V was shortened by 5 bases and J by 1 base, with 5 bases between the two germline ends. This CDR3 has 11 residues. In germline, CDR1 is DFQATT, CDR2 SNEGSKA (reference sequence).

The DNA of the CDR3 is TGCAGTGCTATCAAGAACACTGAAGCTTTCTTT. Its protein is CSAIKNTEAFF. This rearrangement joins TRBV20-1 to TRBJ1-1; D not certain. This CDR3 is 11 amino acids long. The germline V and J ends were trimmed by 4 bases and 1 base, with 4 bases remaining between them. Germline lookup yields CDR1 DFQATT and CDR2 SNEGSKA (reference sequence).

Note on this clone: Its ends do not fully match the called genes, so a read error is possible. This rearrangement joins TRBV12-5 to TRBJ2-4; D gene uncertain. CDR1 is LGHNT and CDR2 is FRNRAP in the germline V gene. This CDR3 comprises 11 residues. The CDR3 protein is CASVLYGIQYF. Written as DNA, the CDR3 is TGTGCTAGTGTTTTGTATGGGATTCAGTACTTC.

The chain links TRBV7-9 to TRBJ2-7; a possible D gene is TRBD2 (5 bases). Trimming removed 2 bases from V and 6 bases from J, with 23 bases in between. Germline lookup yields CDR1 SEHNR and CDR2 FQNEAQ (reference sequence). The CDR3 is 17 amino acids. Here the CDR3 DNA reads TGTGCCAGCAGCTTAATCCGGGCAGGTGACCTCAGCGGCGAGCAGTACTTC. It yields the protein CASSLIRAGDLSGEQYF.

This clone came up a few times. This rearrangement joins TRBV11-1 to TRBJ2-7, with TRBD1 as a possible D gene (6 bases). The CDR3 covers 14 residues. Germline V lookup: CDR1 SGHAT, CDR2 FQDESV (reference sequence). V shed 4 bases and J shed 7 bases, with 17 bases lying between them. Here the CDR3 DNA reads TGTGCCAGCAGCTCGCGGGCAGGGGAGCGGGAGCAGTACTTC. Its protein product is CASSSRAGEREQYF. Full variable domain (rest looked up from reference TRBV11-1 and TRBJ2-7): EAEVAQSPRYKITEKSQAVAFWCDPISGHATLYWYRQILGQGPELLVQFQDESVVDDSQLPKDRFSAERLKGVDSTLKIQPAELGDSAMYLCASSSRAGEREQYFGPGTRLTVT.

The chain couples TRBV28 to TRBJ1-1; D call uncertain. Trimming cost V 8 bases and J 7 bases, with 8 bases left between them. In germline, CDR1 is MDHEN, CDR2 SYDVKM. This CDR3 spans 10 amino acids. The CDR3 nucleotides read TGTGCCAGCGGGCGGGGTGAAGCTTTCTTT. Translated: CASGRGEAFF.

The chain combines TRBV11-2 with TRBJ2-4; 11 bases match TRBD1. The germline gives CDR1 SGHAT, CDR2 FQNNGV. Trimming cost V 1 base and J 6 bases; bases outside gene matches: 2. CDR3 size: 15 residues. Here the CDR3 reads CASSLVGTGGNIQYF. In nucleotides, the CDR3 is TGTGCCAGCAGCTTAGTCGGGACAGGGGGAAACATTCAGTACTTC.

The chain combines TRBV7-9 with TRBJ1-6; D is undetermined. This CDR3 region has 13 residues. The V and J ends lost 5 bases and 13 bases respectively, with 15 bases between them. The V gene's germline CDR1 is SEHNR and CDR2 FQNEAQ (reference sequence). This CDR3 reads CASSADGAVPLHF. In DNA, the CDR3 is TGTGCCAGCAGCGCAGACGGAGCGGTCCCCCTCCACTTT.

The V call is TRBV7-9, the J call TRBJ1-5; perhaps TRBD1 as D (6 bases). The CDR3 loop spans 15 amino acids. Between the trimmed V and J ends, which lost 4 bases and 3 bases, there was a span of 13 bases. In germline, CDR1 is SEHNR, CDR2 FQNEAQ (reference sequence). The CDR3 sequence: CASSSARGANQPQHF. CDR3 sequence (DNA): TGTGCCAGCAGCTCTGCCAGGGGCGCCAATCAGCCCCAGCATTTT.

The chain combines TRBV30 with TRBJ1-2, with 7 bases matching TRBD1. After removal of 5 bases from V and 8 bases from J, the junction contained 2 bases not matched to a gene. The CDR3 consists of 10 residues. Germline V gene data show CDR1 as GTSNPN and CDR2 as SVGIG (reference sequence). This CDR3 reads CAWGQVGYTF. CDR3 in DNA: TGTGCCTGGGGACAGGTCGGCTACACCTTC.

The chain combines TRBV29-1 with TRBJ1-2; D might be TRBD1 (5 bases). The CDR3 is 13 residues long. Germline V lookup: CDR1 SQVTM, CDR2 ANQGSEA. V was clipped by 1 base and J by 5 bases, with 11 bases between them. In DNA, the CDR3 is TGCAGCGTTGAAGGGGGCGCAGGGTATGGCTACACCTTC. It translates to CSVEGGAGYGYTF.

This chain uses TRBV12-5 with TRBJ1-1, with D maybe TRBD1 (5 bases). The ends were cut back, 5 bases at V and 3 bases at J, with 13 bases in the middle. CDR1 and CDR2 (germline): LGHNT, FRNRAP. This CDR3 spans 14 amino acids. The CDR3 bases are TGTGCTAGTGGTGGCAAAACAGGAGACACTGAAGCTTTCTTT. Protein: CASGGKTGDTEAFF.